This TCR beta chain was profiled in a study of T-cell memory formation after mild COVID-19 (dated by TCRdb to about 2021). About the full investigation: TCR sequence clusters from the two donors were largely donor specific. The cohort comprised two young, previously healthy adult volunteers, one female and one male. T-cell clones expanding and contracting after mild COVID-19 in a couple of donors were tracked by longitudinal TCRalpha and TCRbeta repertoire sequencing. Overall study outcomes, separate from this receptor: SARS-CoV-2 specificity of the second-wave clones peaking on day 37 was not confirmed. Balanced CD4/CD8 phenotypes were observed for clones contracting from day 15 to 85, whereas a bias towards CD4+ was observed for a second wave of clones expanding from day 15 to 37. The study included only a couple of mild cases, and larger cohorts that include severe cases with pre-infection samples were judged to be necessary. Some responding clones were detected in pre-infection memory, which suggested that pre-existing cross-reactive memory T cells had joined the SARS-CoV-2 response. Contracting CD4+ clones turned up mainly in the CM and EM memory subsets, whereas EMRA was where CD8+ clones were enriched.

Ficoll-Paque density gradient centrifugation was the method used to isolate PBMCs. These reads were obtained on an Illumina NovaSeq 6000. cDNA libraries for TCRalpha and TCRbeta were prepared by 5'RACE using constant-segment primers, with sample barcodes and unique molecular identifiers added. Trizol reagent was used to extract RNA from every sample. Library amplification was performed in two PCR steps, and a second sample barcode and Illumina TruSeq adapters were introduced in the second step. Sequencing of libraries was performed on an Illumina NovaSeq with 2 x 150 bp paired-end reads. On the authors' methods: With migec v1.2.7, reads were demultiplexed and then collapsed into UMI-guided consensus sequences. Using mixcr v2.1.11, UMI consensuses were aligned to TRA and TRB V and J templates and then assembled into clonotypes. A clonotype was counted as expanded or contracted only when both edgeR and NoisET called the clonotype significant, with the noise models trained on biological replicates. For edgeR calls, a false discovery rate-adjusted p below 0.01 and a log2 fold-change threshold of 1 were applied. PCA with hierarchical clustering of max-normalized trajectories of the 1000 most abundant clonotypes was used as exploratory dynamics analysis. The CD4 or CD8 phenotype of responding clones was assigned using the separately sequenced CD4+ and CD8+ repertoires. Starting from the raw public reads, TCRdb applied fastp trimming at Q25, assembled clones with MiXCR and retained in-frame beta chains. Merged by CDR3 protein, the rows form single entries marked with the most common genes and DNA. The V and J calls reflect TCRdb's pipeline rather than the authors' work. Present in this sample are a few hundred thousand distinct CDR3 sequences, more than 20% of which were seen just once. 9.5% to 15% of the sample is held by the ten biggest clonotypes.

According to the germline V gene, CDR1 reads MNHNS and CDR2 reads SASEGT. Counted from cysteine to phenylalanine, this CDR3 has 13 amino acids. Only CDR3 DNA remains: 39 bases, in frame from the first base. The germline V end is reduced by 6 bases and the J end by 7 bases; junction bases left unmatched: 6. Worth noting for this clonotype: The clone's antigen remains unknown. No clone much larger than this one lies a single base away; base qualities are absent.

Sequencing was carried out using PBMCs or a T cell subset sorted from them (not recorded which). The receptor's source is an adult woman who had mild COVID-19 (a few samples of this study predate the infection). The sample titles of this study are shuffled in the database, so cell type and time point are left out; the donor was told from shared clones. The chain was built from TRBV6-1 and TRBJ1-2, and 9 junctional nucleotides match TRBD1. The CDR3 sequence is CASRDRGTVGYTF. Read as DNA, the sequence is TGTGCCAGCAGGGACAGGGGAACGGTTGGCTACACCTTC.